The present entry profiles one T cell receptor (beta chain) with its context. Its matching antigen is unknown. TCRdb re-analysed the 5' RACE reads in MiXCR, keeping a single row per CDR3 protein. The top ten hold about 0.52% of the sample, which has around 480,000 distinct CDR3 sequences, over 12% seen once. The entry originates in a study of identical twins. Overall study findings and caveats: Invariant cells of the MAIT and iNKT types might have partly distorted the zero-insertion analyses.

Looked up from germline, CDR1 is ENHRY and CDR2 is SYGVKD. Trimming at V came to 0 bases and at J to 2 bases, leaving 7 bases not matched to a gene. This CDR3 spans 18 amino acids. The same data also contributed to another study, on yellow fever vaccine responses in identical twins.

V usage is TRBV10-3 and J usage is TRBJ2-3; 11 bases fit TRBD2. This TCR came from a woman younger than 35 in good health. Sequencing used CD4+ T cells sorted from blood. CDR3 in DNA: TGTGCCATCAGTGAGTCGCTAGCGGGGGGACCTAACACAGATACGCAGTATTTT. Protein: CAISESLAGGPNTDTQYF.